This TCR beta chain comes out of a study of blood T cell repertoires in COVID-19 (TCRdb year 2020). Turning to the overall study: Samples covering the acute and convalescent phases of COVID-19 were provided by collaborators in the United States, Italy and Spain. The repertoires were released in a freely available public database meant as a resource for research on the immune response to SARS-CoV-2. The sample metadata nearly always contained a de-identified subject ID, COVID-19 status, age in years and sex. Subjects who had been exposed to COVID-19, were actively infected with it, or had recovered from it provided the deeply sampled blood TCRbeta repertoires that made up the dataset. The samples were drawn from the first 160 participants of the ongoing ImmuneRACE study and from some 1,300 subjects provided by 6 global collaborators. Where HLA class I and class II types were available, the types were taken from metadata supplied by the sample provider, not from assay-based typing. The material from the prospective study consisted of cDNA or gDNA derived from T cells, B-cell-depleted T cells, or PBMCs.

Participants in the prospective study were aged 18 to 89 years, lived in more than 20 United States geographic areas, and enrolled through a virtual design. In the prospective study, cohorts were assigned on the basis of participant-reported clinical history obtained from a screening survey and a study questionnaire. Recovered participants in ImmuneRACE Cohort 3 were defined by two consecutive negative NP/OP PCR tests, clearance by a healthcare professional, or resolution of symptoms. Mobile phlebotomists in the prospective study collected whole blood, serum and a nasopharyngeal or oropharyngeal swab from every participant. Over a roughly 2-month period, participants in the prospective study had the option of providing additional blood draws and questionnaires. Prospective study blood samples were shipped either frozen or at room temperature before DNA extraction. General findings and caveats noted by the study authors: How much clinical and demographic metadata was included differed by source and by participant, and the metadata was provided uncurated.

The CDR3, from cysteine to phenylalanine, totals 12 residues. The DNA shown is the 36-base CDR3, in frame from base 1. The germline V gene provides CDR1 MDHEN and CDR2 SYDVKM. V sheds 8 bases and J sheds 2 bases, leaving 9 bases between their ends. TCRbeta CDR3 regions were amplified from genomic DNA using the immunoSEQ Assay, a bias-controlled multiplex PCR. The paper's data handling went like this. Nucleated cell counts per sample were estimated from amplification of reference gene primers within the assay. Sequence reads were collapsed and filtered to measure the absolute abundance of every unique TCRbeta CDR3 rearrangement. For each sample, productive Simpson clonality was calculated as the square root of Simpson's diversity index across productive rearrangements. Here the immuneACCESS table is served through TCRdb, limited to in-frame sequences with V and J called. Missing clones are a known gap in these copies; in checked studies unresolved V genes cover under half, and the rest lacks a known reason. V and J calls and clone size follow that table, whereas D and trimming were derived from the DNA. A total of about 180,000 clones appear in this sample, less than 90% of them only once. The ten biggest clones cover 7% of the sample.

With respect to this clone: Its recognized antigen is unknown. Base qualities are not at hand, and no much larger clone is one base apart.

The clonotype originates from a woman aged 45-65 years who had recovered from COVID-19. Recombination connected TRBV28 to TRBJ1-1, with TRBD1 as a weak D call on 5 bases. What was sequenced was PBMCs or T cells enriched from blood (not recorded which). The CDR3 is CASLTANTEAFF. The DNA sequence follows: TGTGCCAGCCTGACAGCAAACACTGAAGCTTTCTTT.